This TCR beta chain was retrieved from a study of T cells in Graves' hyperthyroidism and ophthalmopathy. Whole-study findings and limits: Ophthalmopathy and stable hyperthyroidism were told apart by a 13 V-J model.

With 1 base clipped from V and 3 bases from J, the junction kept 2 bases outside the gene matches. Germline values: CDR1 DFQATT, CDR2 SNEGSKA (reference sequence). This CDR3 has 14 residues. Exclusion criteria comprised uncontrolled infection, other autoimmune disease, pregnancy or lactation. This clonotype was observed a handful of times. The antigen remains undetermined. From RNA transcripts, TCR beta CDR3 regions were amplified. Primed by the HTBI set, a first-round RT-PCR was run on the TCR CDR3. TCRdb used MiXCR to reprocess the multiplex PCR reads, holding one entry per CDR3 protein. The data hold around 700,000 distinct CDR3 sequences, with approximately 18% observed a single time.

Sequenced input: blood. The chain links TRBV20-1 to TRBJ1-2; 10 positions agree with TRBD1. The TCR was taken from a woman aged 50 to 65 with Graves' hyperthyroidism that later progressed to Graves' ophthalmopathy. The CDR3 DNA reads TGCAGTGCTAGAGGACAGGGGGCACACTATGGCTACACCTTC. Translated: CSARGQGAHYGYTF.